The next 19 T cell receptor beta chains were all read from a single sample in a study of Tregs in tolerant kidney transplant recipients. Using immunoSEQ multiplex PCR, the repertoire was profiled, and TCRdb retains in-frame clones only, with some absent. The sample yields 95,000 or so clones, 80% to 95% seen once. Recipients received nonmyeloablative bone marrow transplants from related graft donors, with transient mixed chimerism. The material sequenced was CD4+ T cells from blood (PBMCs), taken 12 months after the transplant. The source is a human patient who received a combined kidney and bone marrow transplant. Some T cells may possibly be graft donor cells.

The V and J genes are TRBV7-3 and TRBJ2-2, with D perhaps matching TRBD2 (6 bases). In germline, CDR1 is SGHTA, CDR2 FQGTGA. The CDR3 consists of 14 residues. V lost 8 bases to trimming and J lost 6 bases, with 16 bases between them. The CDR3 reads CASSAGLAAGELFF. The CDR3 nucleotides read TGTGCCAGCTCCGCGGGGCTCGCGGCCGGGGAGCTGTTTTTT.

As for this clone: Other DNA sequences in the same sample also yield this CDR3. The chain joins TRBV7-9 to TRBJ2-1; 9 bases map to TRBD2. Germline CDR1 SEHNR, CDR2 FQNEAQ (reference sequence). The CDR3 runs 19 residues. After removal of 1 base from V and 1 base from J, the junction contained 11 bases not matched to a gene. The CDR3 DNA follows: TGTGCCAGCAGCTTAGGGTCCCTAGCGGGGTTTCTATCCTACAATGAGCAGTTCTTC. Translating gives CASSLGSLAGFLSYNEQFF. Together with reference TRBV7-9 and TRBJ2-1, the CDR3 gives the full variable domain: DTGVSQNPRHKITKRGQNVTFRCDPISEHNRLYWYRQTLGQGPEFLTYFQNEAQLEKSRLLSDRFSAERPKGSFSTLEIQRTEQGDSAMYLCASSLGSLAGFLSYNEQFFGPGTRLTVL.

This rearrangement joins TRBV7-2 to TRBJ2-4, with D maybe TRBD2 (6 bases). Trimming removed 2 bases from V and 0 bases from J, with 11 bases in between. The CDR3 loop spans 16 amino acids. Germline V CDR1 and CDR2: SGHTA, FQGNSA. This CDR3 reads CASSLSGGLAKNIQYF. CDR3 DNA sequence: TGTGCCAGCAGCTTAAGTGGGGGGTTAGCCAAAAACATTCAGTACTTC. Combining the CDR3 with reference TRBV7-2 and TRBJ2-4 gives the whole variable domain GAGVSQSPSNKVTEKGKDVELRCDPISGHTALYWYRQSLGQGLEFLIYFQGNSAPDKSGLPSDRFSAERTGGSVSTLTIQRTQQEDSAVYLCASSLSGGLAKNIQYFGAGTRLSVL.

The chain combines TRBV15 with TRBJ2-7; TRBD2 aligns across 7 bases. With 3 bases clipped from V and 1 base from J, the junction kept 6 bases outside the gene matches. Germline values: CDR1 LNHNV, CDR2 YYDKDF (reference sequence). The CDR3 sequence is 15 residues long. The CDR3: CATSSGGTKSYEQYF. CDR3 DNA sequence: TGTGCCACCAGCAGCGGGGGGACCAAATCCTACGAGCAGTACTTC.

On this clone: The junction departs from the called germline gene at one end, perhaps through a read error. The rearrangement joins TRBV5-6 to TRBJ1-3; 7 nucleotides agree with TRBD1. In germline, CDR1 is SGHDT, CDR2 YYEEEE. This CDR3 has 13 residues. The CDR3 DNA reads TGTGCCAGCAGCCCATCCCATGGACAGGAGTGGGGCTTT. Protein product: CASSPSHGQEWGF. Full variable domain (missing parts from reference TRBV5-6 and TRBJ1-3): DAGVTQSPTHLIKTRGQQVTLRCSPKSGHDTVSWYQQALGQGPQFIFQYYEEEERQRGNFPDRFSGHQFPNYSSELNVNALLLGDSALYLCASSPSHGQEWGFGEGSWLTVV.

The V and J genes are TRBV7-9 and TRBJ1-2, with 8 bases that match TRBD1. CDR1 SEHNR and CDR2 FQNEAQ come from the germline V gene (reference sequence). CDR3 length equals 13 residues. V trimming: 5 bases; J trimming: 3 bases; junction bases outside the gene matches: 2. The CDR3 loop reads CASSADRDYGYTF. The CDR3 region has the DNA TGTGCCAGCAGCGCGGACAGGGACTATGGCTACACCTTC.

The chain combines TRBV5-1 with TRBJ2-3, with 12 bases matching TRBD1. This CDR3 comprises 16 residues. Trimming cost V 4 bases and J 6 bases; bases outside gene matches: 9. Germline-derived CDR1 and CDR2 are SGHRS and YFSETQ. The CDR3 region has the DNA TGCGCCAGCAGCCCCAGGGGGGGACAGGGGGCCGATACGCAGTATTTT. This sequence encodes CASSPRGGQGADTQYF.

The chain employs TRBV7-9 and TRBJ2-1; maybe TRBD2 (6 bases). Trimming removed 5 bases from V and 8 bases from J, with 16 bases in between. This CDR3 has 14 amino acids. The germline V gene encodes CDR1 SEHNR and CDR2 FQNEAQ (reference sequence). In DNA form, the CDR3 reads TGTGCCAGCAGCCCTCAGGGACGGAGGGATGAGCAGTTCTTC. It specifies CASSPQGRRDEQFF.

This chain links TRBV6-6 with TRBJ1-2, with D unresolved. This CDR3 region has 11 residues. The germline V and J ends were trimmed by 2 bases and 5 bases, with 3 bases remaining between them. Per the germline V gene, CDR1 is MNHNY and CDR2 is SVGAGI (reference sequence). DNA of the CDR3: TGTGCCAGCAGTTACCCATATGGCTACACCTTC. It yields the protein CASSYPYGYTF.

The chain joins TRBV7-3 to TRBJ2-7; possibly TRBD2 for D (6 bases). Germline V gene sequence: CDR1 SGHTA, CDR2 FQGTGA. CDR3 length: 15 residues. Trimming pared 0 bases from V and 5 bases from J, leaving 14 bases between. CDR3 nucleotides: TGTGCCAGCAGCTTAACGTCCGGGAGTGGCGACGAGCAGTACTTC. This encodes CASSLTSGSGDEQYF.

V and J are TRBV9 and TRBJ2-2; 9 bases fit TRBD2. The germline V gene has CDR1 SGDLS and CDR2 YYNGEE. V lost 0 bases and J lost 0; bases outside the gene matches: 3. CDR3 length: 17 residues. The CDR3 region is CASSVVPSGANTGELFF. CDR3 coding DNA: TGTGCCAGCAGCGTAGTCCCTAGCGGGGCGAACACCGGGGAGCTGTTTTTT.

V gene TRBV2 combines with J gene TRBJ2-7, with a possible D match to TRBD1 (5 bases). Per the germline V gene, CDR1 is SNHLY and CDR2 is FYNNEI. CDR3 length: 12 amino acids. V lost 6 bases and J 4 bases, leaving 10 bases between the germline ends. The CDR3 region is CASSVRVYEQYF. Written as DNA, the CDR3 is TGTGCCAGCAGCGTCAGGGTTTACGAGCAGTACTTC.

The chain uses TRBV19 and TRBJ1-2, with D hard to call. The CDR3 consists of 13 residues. CDR1 is LNHDA and CDR2 is SQIVND in the germline V gene (reference sequence). The germline V and J ends were trimmed by 5 bases and 7 bases, with 14 bases remaining between them. The CDR3: CASSPDPWAGYTF. The DNA for the CDR3 is TGTGCCAGTAGTCCTGATCCATGGGCTGGCTACACCTTC.

The chain links TRBV9 to TRBJ2-3; TRBD2 aligns across 10 bases. This CDR3 spans 15 amino acids. Looked up from germline, CDR1 is SGDLS and CDR2 is YYNGEE. The V gene end was trimmed by 4 bases and the J gene end by 9 bases; junction bases not matched to a gene: 11. The CDR3 loop reads CASSISGGIVETQYF. The CDR3 bases are TGTGCCAGCAGCATTAGCGGGGGGATTGTGGAGACGCAGTATTTT.

The chain uses TRBV9 and TRBJ2-5; weak D call: TRBD1 (6 bases). The V end lost 4 bases, the J end lost 4 bases, and 17 bases lay between the germline ends. Germline loops: CDR1 SGDLS, CDR2 YYNGEE. The CDR3 runs to 15 residues. CDR3 sequence: CASSPGHGFPETQYF. The CDR3 region has the DNA TGTGCCAGCAGCCCGGGACATGGATTTCCAGAGACCCAGTACTTC.

This chain joins TRBV5-8 and TRBJ2-7; 7 nucleotides match TRBD1. The length of the CDR3 is 14 residues. Germline V gene lookup returns CDR1 SGHTS and CDR2 YDEGEE. V gave up 3 bases and J gave up 3 bases; unmatched junction bases: 6. DNA for the CDR3: TGTGCCAGCAGCTCCAACCGGGACAGCTACGAGCAGTACTTC. Translated, it gives CASSSNRDSYEQYF. The variable domain in full, with the rest retrieved from reference TRBV5-8 and TRBJ2-7, is EAGVTQSPTHLIKTRGQQATLRCSPISGHTSVYWYQQALGLGLQFLLWYDEGEERNRGNFPPRFSGRQFPNYSSELNVNALELEDSALYLCASSSNRDSYEQYFGPGTRLTVT.

Turning to this clone: Other DNA sequences in this sample translate to the same CDR3. V and J are TRBV29-1 and TRBJ2-1; the D gene is possibly TRBD1 (5 bases). Germline V gene lookup returns CDR1 SQVTM and CDR2 ANQGSEA. This CDR3 has 15 amino acids. Trimming removed 0 bases from V and 7 bases from J, with 16 bases in between. CDR3 in amino acids: CSVEDSRVLWNEQFF. CDR3 sequence (DNA): TGCAGCGTTGAAGATTCCAGGGTTCTATGGAATGAGCAGTTCTTC.

The chain carries TRBV5-1 and TRBJ2-2; D possibly corresponds to TRBD1 (6 bases). This CDR3 spans 16 amino acids. Trimming stripped 4 bases from V and 1 base from J, with 14 bases between. CDR1 SGHRS and CDR2 YFSETQ come from the germline V gene. The CDR3 loop is CASSLRDTQNTGELFF. CDR3 nucleotide sequence: TGCGCCAGCAGCCTAAGGGACACCCAGAACACCGGGGAGCTGTTTTTT.

The V and J genes are TRBV29-1 and TRBJ2-7; 8 nucleotides match TRBD1. The CDR3 runs to 13 residues. Trimming took 7 bases from V and 7 from J; bases not matched to a gene: 12. Germline CDR1 and CDR2: SQVTM and ANQGSEA. Written as DNA, the CDR3 is TGCAGCGCACGGACAGGGACCGCCTGGGAGCAGTACTTC. Translated, it gives CSARTGTAWEQYF.